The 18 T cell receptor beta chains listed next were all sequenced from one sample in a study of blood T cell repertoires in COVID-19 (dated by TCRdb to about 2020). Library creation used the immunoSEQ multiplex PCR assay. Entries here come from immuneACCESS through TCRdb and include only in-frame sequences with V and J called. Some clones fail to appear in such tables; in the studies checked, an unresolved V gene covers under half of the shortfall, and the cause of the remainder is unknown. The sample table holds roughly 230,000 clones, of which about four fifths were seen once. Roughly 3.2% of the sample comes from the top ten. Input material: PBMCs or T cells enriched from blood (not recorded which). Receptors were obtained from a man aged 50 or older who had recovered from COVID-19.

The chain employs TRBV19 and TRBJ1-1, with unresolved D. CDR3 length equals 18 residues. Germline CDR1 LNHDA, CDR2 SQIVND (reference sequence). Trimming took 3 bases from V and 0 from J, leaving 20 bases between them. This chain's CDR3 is CASSMGRARGQLNTEAFF. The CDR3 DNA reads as TGTGCCAGTAGTATGGGTAGGGCGCGGGGTCAGTTGAACACTGAAGCTTTCTTT.

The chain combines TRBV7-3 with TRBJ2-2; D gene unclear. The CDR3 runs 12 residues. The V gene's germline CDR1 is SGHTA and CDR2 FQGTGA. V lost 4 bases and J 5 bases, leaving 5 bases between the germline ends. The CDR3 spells CASSSNTGELFF. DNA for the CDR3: TGTGCCAGCAGCTCTAATACCGGGGAGCTGTTTTTT.

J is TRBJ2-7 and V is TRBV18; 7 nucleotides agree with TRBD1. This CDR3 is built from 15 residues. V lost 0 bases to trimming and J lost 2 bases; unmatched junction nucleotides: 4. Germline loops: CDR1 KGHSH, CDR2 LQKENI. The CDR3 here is CASSPPGQQTYEQYF. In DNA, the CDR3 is TGTGCCAGCTCACCACCGGGACAGCAGACCTACGAGCAGTACTTC.

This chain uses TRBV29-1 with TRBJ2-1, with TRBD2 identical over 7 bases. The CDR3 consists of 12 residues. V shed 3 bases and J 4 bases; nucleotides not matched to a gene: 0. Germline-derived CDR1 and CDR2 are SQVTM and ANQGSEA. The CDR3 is CSVERGYNEQFF. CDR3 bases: TGCAGCGTTGAGCGGGGGTACAATGAGCAGTTCTTC.

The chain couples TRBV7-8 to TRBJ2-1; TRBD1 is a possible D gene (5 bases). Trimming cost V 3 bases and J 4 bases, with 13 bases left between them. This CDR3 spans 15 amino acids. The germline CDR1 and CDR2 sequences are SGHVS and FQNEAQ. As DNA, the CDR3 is TGTGCCAGCAGCTTCCTGACAGTGGTATACAATGAGCAGTTCTTC. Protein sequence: CASSFLTVVYNEQFF.

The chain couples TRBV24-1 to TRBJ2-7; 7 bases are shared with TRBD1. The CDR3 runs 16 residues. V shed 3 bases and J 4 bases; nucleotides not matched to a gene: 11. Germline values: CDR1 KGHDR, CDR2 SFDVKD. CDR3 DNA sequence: TGTGCCACCAGTGATCCCTCCGGGACAGAAATTTACGAGCAGTACTTC. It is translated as CATSDPSGTEIYEQYF.

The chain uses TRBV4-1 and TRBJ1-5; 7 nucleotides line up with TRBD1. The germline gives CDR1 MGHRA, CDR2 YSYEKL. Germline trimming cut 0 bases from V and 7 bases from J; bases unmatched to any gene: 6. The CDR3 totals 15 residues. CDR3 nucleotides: TGCGCCAGCAGCCAAGATATAACAGGGGTGCAGCCCCAGCATTTT. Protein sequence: CASSQDITGVQPQHF.

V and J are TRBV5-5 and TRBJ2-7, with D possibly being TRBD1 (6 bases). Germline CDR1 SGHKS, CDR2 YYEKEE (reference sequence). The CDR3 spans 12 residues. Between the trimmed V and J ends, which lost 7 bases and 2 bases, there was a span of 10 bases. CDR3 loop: CASQGQTYEQYF. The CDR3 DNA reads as TGTGCCAGCCAGGGGCAAACCTACGAGCAGTACTTC. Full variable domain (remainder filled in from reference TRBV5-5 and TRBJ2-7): DAGVTQSPTHLIKTRGQQVTLRCSPISGHKSVSWYQQVLGQGPQFIFQYYEKEERGRGNFPDRFSARQFPNYSSELNVNALLLGDSALYLCASQGQTYEQYFGPGTRLTVT.

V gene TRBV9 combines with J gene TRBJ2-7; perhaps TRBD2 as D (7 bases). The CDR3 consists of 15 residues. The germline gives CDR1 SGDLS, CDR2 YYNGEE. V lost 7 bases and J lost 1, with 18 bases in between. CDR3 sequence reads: CASGSGRGGSYEQYF. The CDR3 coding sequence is TGTGCCAGCGGATCCGGAAGGGGGGGGTCCTACGAGCAGTACTTC.

The CDR3, as DNA: TGTGCCAGCAGCTTACTTCCGTCTAGGGGCTCCTATAATTCACCCCTCCACTTT. It encodes CASSLLPSRGSYNSPLHF. V usage is TRBV7-8 and J usage is TRBJ1-6, with D possibly being TRBD1 (5 bases). V lost 2 bases and J lost 0, with 14 bases in between. Germline CDR1 and CDR2: SGHVS and FQNEAQ. The CDR3 has 18 residues.

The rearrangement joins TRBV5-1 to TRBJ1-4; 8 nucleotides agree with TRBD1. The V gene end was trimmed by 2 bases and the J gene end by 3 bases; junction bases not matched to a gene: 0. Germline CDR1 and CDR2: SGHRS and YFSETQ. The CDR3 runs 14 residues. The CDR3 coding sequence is TGCGCCAGCAGCTTACAGGGGGCTAATGAAAAACTGTTTTTT. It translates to CASSLQGANEKLFF.

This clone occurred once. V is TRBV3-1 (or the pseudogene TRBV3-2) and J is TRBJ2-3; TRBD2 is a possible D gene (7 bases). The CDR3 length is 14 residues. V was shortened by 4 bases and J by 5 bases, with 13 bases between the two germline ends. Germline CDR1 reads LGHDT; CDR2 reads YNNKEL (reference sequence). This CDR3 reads CASSPGGGIDTQYF. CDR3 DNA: TGTGCCAGCAGCCCAGGCGGGGGCATAGATACGCAGTATTTT.

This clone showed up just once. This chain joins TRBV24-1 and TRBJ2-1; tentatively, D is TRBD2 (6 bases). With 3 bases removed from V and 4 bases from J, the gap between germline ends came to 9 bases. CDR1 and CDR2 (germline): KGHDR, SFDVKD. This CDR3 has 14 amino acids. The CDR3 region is CATSDGGWYNEQFF. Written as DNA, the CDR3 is TGTGCCACCAGTGATGGGGGGTGGTACAATGAGCAGTTCTTC.

The CDR3 DNA is TGCGCCAGCAGCCGTTCAGGCGCTCCTACAACTAATGAAAAACTGTTTTTT. This encodes CASSRSGAPTTNEKLFF. The chain links TRBV4-3 to TRBJ1-4; D is undetermined. Germline assignment: CDR1 LGHNA and CDR2 YSLEER. This CDR3 spans 17 amino acids. The V end lost 4 bases, the J end lost 0 bases, and 15 bases lay between the germline ends.

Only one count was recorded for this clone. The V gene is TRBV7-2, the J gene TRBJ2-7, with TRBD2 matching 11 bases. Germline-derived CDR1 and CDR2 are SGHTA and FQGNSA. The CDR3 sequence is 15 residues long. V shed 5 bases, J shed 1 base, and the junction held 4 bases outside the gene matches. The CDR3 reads CASSAGTSGSYEQYF. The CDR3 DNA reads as TGTGCCAGCAGCGCAGGGACTAGCGGTTCCTACGAGCAGTACTTC.

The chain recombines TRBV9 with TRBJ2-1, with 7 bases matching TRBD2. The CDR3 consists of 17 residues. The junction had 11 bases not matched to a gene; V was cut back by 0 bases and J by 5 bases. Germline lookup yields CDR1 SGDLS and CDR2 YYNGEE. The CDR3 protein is CASSVATLAGAHNEQFF. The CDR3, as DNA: TGTGCCAGCAGCGTAGCCACGTTGGCGGGAGCCCACAATGAGCAGTTCTTC. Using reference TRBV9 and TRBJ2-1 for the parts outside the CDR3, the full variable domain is DSGVTQTPKHLITATGQRVTLRCSPRSGDLSVYWYQQSLDQGLQFLIQYYNGEERAKGNILERFSAQQFPDLHSELNLSSLELGDSALYFCASSVATLAGAHNEQFFGPGTRLTVL.

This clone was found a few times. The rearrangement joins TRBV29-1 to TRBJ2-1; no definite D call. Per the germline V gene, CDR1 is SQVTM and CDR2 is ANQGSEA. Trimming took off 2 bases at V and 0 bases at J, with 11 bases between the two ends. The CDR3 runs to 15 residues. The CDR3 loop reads CSVERGWSSYNEQFF. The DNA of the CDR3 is TGCAGCGTTGAAAGAGGATGGAGCTCCTACAATGAGCAGTTCTTC.

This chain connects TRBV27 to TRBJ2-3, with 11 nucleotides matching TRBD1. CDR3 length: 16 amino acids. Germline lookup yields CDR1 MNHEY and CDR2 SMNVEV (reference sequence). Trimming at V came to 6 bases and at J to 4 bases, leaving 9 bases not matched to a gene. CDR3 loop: CASRAHRDRGADTQYF. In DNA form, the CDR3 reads TGTGCCAGCAGAGCTCACCGGGACAGGGGGGCAGATACGCAGTATTTT.